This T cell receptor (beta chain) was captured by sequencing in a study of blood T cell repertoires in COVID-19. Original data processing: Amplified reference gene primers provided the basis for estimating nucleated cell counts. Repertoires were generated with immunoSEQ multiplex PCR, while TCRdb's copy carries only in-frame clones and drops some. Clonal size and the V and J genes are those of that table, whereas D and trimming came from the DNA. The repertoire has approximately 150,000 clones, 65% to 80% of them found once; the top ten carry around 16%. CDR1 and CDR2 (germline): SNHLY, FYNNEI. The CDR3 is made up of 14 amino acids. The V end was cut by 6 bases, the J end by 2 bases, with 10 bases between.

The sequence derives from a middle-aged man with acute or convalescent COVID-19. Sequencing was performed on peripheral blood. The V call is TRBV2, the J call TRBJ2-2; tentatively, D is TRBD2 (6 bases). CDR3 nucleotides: TGTGCCAGCAGCGACGGACTAAACACCGGGGAGCTGTTTTTT. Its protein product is CASSDGLNTGELFF.